The 21 T cell receptor beta chains reported below all come from one sample, sequenced in a study of cytotoxic CD8 clonotypes in ibrutinib-treated CLL. The data were produced by immunoSEQ multiplex PCR, yet TCRdb's version contains in-frame clones alone and is incomplete. The sample carries around 310,000 clones, roughly 80% recorded once. This specimen was PBMCs, taken before ibrutinib treatment. Source of these receptors: a human donor with chronic lymphocytic leukemia.

The chain uses TRBV27 and TRBJ2-1; TRBD2 matches at 13 bases. Looked up from germline, CDR1 is MNHEY and CDR2 is SMNVEV (reference sequence). CDR3 size: 15 residues. The trim removed 6 bases at V and 9 bases at J, leaving 8 bases unmatched. The CDR3 DNA reads as TGTGCCAGCAGCCCAGGACTAGCGGGAGAGGGTGAGCAGTTCTTC. Its translation is CASSPGLAGEGEQFF.

This CDR3 is CASSFRGNLDSYEQYF. CDR3 bases: TGTGCCAGCAGCTTTAGGGGGAACCTGGACAGCTACGAGCAGTACTTC. V usage is TRBV5-6 and J usage is TRBJ2-7; perhaps TRBD1 as D (6 bases). CDR1 is SGHDT and CDR2 is YYEEEE in the germline V gene. The CDR3 contains 16 residues. Deletions cut 2 bases from V and 3 bases from J, with 18 bases between.

The CDR3 DNA sequence: TGTGCCATCAGGGCGGGGGCTGGCGAGCAGTACTTC. It is translated as CAIRAGAGEQYF. V gene TRBV10-3 combines with J gene TRBJ2-7; weak D call: TRBD2 (7 bases). The germline V and J ends were trimmed by 6 bases and 6 bases, with 12 bases remaining between them. The germline V gene encodes CDR1 ENHRY and CDR2 SYGVKD. The CDR3 is 12 amino acids.

Only a few counts were recorded for this clone. In the same sample, other DNA sequences code for this CDR3. The chain couples TRBV18 to TRBJ1-1, with 7 bases that match TRBD1. In germline, CDR1 is KGHSH, CDR2 LQKENI. This CDR3 contains 14 residues. V lost 2 bases to trimming and J lost 5 bases; unmatched junction nucleotides: 5. Written as DNA, the CDR3 is TGTGCCAGCTCACCATTACAGGGGAGTACTGAAGCTTTCTTT. This translates into CASSPLQGSTEAFF. Looking up the rest from reference TRBV18 and TRBJ1-1 gives the full variable domain: NAGVMQNPRHLVRRRGQEARLRCSPMKGHSHVYWYRQLPEEGLKFMVYLQKENIIDESGMPKERFSAEFPKEGPSILRIQQVVRGDSAAYFCASSPLQGSTEAFFGQGTRLTVV.

The chain is built from TRBV28 and TRBJ1-4, with a possible D match to TRBD1 (5 bases). V was shortened by 5 bases and J by 8 bases, with 21 bases between the two germline ends. The CDR3 has 16 amino acids. CDR1 MDHEN and CDR2 SYDVKM come from the germline V gene. DNA of the CDR3: TGTGCCAGCAGTCCCGCAAGTGGGGGGACTGGCGAAAAACTGTTTTTT. It codes for CASSPASGGTGEKLFF.

This chain joins TRBV7-9 and TRBJ2-3; 8 nucleotides agree with TRBD2. V shed 1 base, J shed 4 bases, and the junction held 4 bases outside the gene matches. This CDR3 contains 15 residues. Per the germline V gene, CDR1 is SEHNR and CDR2 is FQNEAQ (reference sequence). As DNA, the CDR3 is TGTGCCAGCAGCTTAGTTAGCGGGAACGCAGATACGCAGTATTTT. Translation gives CASSLVSGNADTQYF.

V is TRBV2 and J is TRBJ2-5, with D uncertain. From germline, CDR1 is SNHLY and CDR2 FYNNEI. Trimming pared 1 base from V and 3 bases from J, leaving 3 bases between. CDR3 size: 12 residues. CDR3 nucleotide sequence: TGTGCCAGCAGTGAAGAAAAAGAGACCCAGTACTTC. Its translation: CASSEEKETQYF.

The chain employs TRBV5-6 and TRBJ2-5; a possible D gene is TRBD2 (6 bases). Trimming stripped 0 bases from V and 5 bases from J, with 11 bases between. This CDR3 has 14 residues. Germline V lookup: CDR1 SGHDT, CDR2 YYEEEE. The CDR3 is CASSLVGTGETQYF. In DNA form, the CDR3 reads TGTGCCAGCAGCTTGGTGGGGACTGGGGAGACCCAGTACTTC.

This clone has a handful of counts. The genes are TRBV30 and TRBJ2-1, with 8 bases that match TRBD2. V dropped 3 bases and J dropped 10; count of bases not matched to a gene: 11. Germline V gene sequence: CDR1 GTSNPN, CDR2 SVGIG (reference sequence). The CDR3 has 14 amino acids. The DNA for the CDR3 is TGTGCCTGGAGCGGGAGGGCCGAGGTAGGAGAGCAGTTCTTC. It is translated as CAWSGRAEVGEQFF.

This chain links TRBV9 with TRBJ2-7, with TRBD2 matching over 9 bases. V gave up 3 bases and J gave up 2 bases; unmatched junction bases: 9. The CDR3 runs 16 residues. Germline V gene sequence: CDR1 SGDLS, CDR2 YYNGEE. CDR3 residues: CASSGGLASLPYEQYF. The CDR3 bases are TGTGCCAGCAGCGGTGGACTAGCGTCCCTCCCCTACGAGCAGTACTTC.

This rearrangement joins TRBV4-2 to TRBJ2-3, with D perhaps assigned TRBD1 or TRBD2 (6 bases each). This CDR3 has 16 amino acids. Deletions cut 5 bases from V and 4 bases from J, with 19 bases between. Germline CDR1 reads LGHNA; CDR2 reads YNFKEQ. The CDR3 sequence is CASSWQGRLGADTQYF. The CDR3 DNA sequence: TGTGCCAGCAGCTGGCAGGGGAGGTTAGGCGCAGATACGCAGTATTTT.

This chain connects TRBV5-1 to TRBJ2-1; 12 bases line up with TRBD2. In germline, CDR1 is SGHRS, CDR2 YFSETQ. The CDR3 totals 16 residues. V lost 3 bases, J lost 5 bases, and 6 bases stayed unmatched. DNA of the CDR3: TGCGCCAGCAGCTGGAGACTAGCGGGAGAGGACAATGAGCAGTTCTTC. Its protein is CASSWRLAGEDNEQFF.

The gene calls are TRBV5-1 and TRBJ2-7, with 8 bases fitting TRBD2. CDR1 and CDR2 (germline): SGHRS, YFSETQ. The CDR3 is 16 amino acids. V was clipped by 0 bases and J by 2 bases; unmatched bases: 7. This chain's CDR3 is CASSLGVRREAYEQYF. Written as DNA, the CDR3 is TGCGCCAGCAGCTTGGGGGTGAGGCGGGAGGCCTACGAGCAGTACTTC.

In this sample, this clone turned up a few times. This chain uses TRBV27 with TRBJ2-1; the D call may be TRBD1 or TRBD2 (5 bases each). Between the trimmed V and J ends, which lost 6 bases and 5 bases, there was a span of 17 bases. Germline V gene data show CDR1 as MNHEY and CDR2 as SMNVEV (reference sequence). This CDR3 spans 15 amino acids. CDR3 residues: CASRRGARTHNEQFF. CDR3 nucleotides: TGTGCCAGCAGGAGGGGAGCCCGCACACACAATGAGCAGTTCTTC.

The J gene is TRBJ2-1, the V gene TRBV28, with 14 bases lining up with TRBD2. In germline, CDR1 is MDHEN, CDR2 SYDVKM. CDR3 length equals 14 residues. The ends lost 1 base at V and 14 bases at J; junction bases unmatched: 4. For the CDR3, the DNA is TGTGCCAGCAGTTTATCGGGACTAGCGGGAGTGGAGTTCTTC. As protein: CASSLSGLAGVEFF.

As concerns this clone: This sample also contains other DNA sequences that code for the same CDR3. This chain joins TRBV5-1 and TRBJ2-5, with 7 positions matching TRBD1. The CDR3 spans 14 residues. Trimming cost V 0 bases and J 5 bases; bases outside gene matches: 4. Germline CDR1 is SGHRS and CDR2 is YFSETQ. CDR3 DNA sequence: TGCGCCAGCAGCTTGGCCGGGACAGCTGAGACCCAGTACTTC. This encodes CASSLAGTAETQYF.

This clone was observed a single time. The chain combines TRBV18 with TRBJ2-1; 9 bases align to TRBD2. V was pared by 4 bases and J by 1 base, with 11 bases of the junction left unmatched. The CDR3 runs 18 residues. CDR1 is KGHSH and CDR2 is LQKENI in the germline V gene. CDR3 sequence (DNA): TGTGCCAGCTCACTTACTCGGGGACTAGCCGAATCCTACAATGAGCAGTTCTTC. It codes for CASSLTRGLAESYNEQFF.

The V gene is TRBV25-1, the J gene TRBJ1-2; no clear D gene. Germline CDR1 reads MGHDK; CDR2 reads SYGVNS. There are 12 residues in the CDR3. The V gene lost 4 bases and the J gene lost 8 bases, with 11 bases spanning the gap. This CDR3 is CASSVTGRGYTF. CDR3 nucleotides: TGTGCCAGCAGTGTGACTGGGCGGGGCTACACCTTC.

The V and J genes are TRBV6-6 and TRBJ2-7; tentatively, D is TRBD1 or TRBD2 (5 bases each). V lost 6 bases to trimming and J lost 8 bases, with 20 bases between them. CDR3 length: 14 amino acids. Germline CDR1 reads MNHNY; CDR2 reads SVGAGI (reference sequence). The CDR3 loop is CASRSRDALVKQYF. CDR3 nucleotides: TGTGCCAGCAGGAGCCGGGACGCCCTGGTAAAGCAGTACTTC.

J is TRBJ2-7 and V is TRBV6-1; the D gene could be TRBD1 or TRBD2 (5 bases each). This CDR3 spans 13 amino acids. V was cut by 5 bases and J by 3 bases, with 11 bases left in between. Per germline, CDR1 MNHNS and CDR2 SASEGT. The CDR3 sequence: CASSRGRYYEQYF. The CDR3 coding sequence is TGTGCCAGCAGTCGGGGACGGTACTACGAGCAGTACTTC.

The chain links TRBV5-6 to TRBJ2-7, with TRBD1 identical over 7 bases. J was trimmed by 1 base and V by 3 bases; bases with no gene match: 10. The CDR3 is 16 amino acids. CDR1 is SGHDT, CDR2 YYEEEE, per germline. The DNA for the CDR3 is TGTGCCAGCAGCTCACCCCCCGGACAGGCGTCCTACGAGCAGTACTTC. It codes for CASSSPPGQASYEQYF.